The following is a T cell receptor beta chain sequence with its context. No antigen is known for it. This table comes from immunoSEQ multiplex PCR, and its TCRdb copy is limited to in-frame clones, with some not included. The sample records about 56,000 clones, roughly 92% being singletons. The entry originates in a study of cytomegalovirus exposure and HLA in healthy donors. Study-wide background: It was reported in a later analysis that the same platform had been used for the 120 validation repertoires as for the approximately 730 first-cohort repertoires.

The germline gives CDR1 SGHAT, CDR2 FQNNGV. The CDR3 consists of 12 residues. V lost 7 bases and J lost 4, with 9 bases in between. While the first cohort had around 700 subjects, the donors belonged to the separate validation cohort of more than 95 subjects. Study results and limitations: Researchers catalogued about 150 TCR beta chains as cytomegalovirus-associated. High sensitivity and specificity were reportedly achieved when the classifier diagnosed cytomegalovirus status.

The chain recombines TRBV11-2 with TRBJ2-3, with unresolved D. Sequencing was carried out using PBMCs. The receptor comes from a man in his late teens or twenties in good health and CMV-seronegative. This CDR3 reads CASTLVSDTQYF. Here the CDR3 DNA reads TGTGCCAGCACCCTCGTTTCAGATACGCAGTATTTT.